This T cell receptor beta chain was sequenced during a study of blood T cell repertoires in COVID-19. Turning to the study itself: Sites in the United States, Italy and Spain provided acute and convalescent COVID-19 samples.

As originally analysed: Nucleated cell number was recorded as an estimate derived from reference gene primer amplification. Repertoires were generated with immunoSEQ multiplex PCR, while TCRdb's copy carries only in-frame clones and drops some. The D gene and trimming were derived from the DNA, and the V and J assignments and clone size from that table. The profile shows 39,000 or so clones, around 80% of them singletons. Germline assignment: CDR1 LNHDA and CDR2 SQIVND (reference sequence). Trimming cost V 6 bases and J 8 bases; bases outside gene matches: 4. This CDR3 is 14 amino acids long. Sequencing input: peripheral blood. V is TRBV19 and J is TRBJ1-6, with TRBD1 matching 10 bases. The origin of this receptor is a woman older than 75 with active or convalescent COVID-19. CDR3 sequence reads: CASRGDRGHSPLHF. The CDR3 nucleotides are TGTGCCAGTAGGGGGGACAGGGGACATTCACCCCTCCACTTT.